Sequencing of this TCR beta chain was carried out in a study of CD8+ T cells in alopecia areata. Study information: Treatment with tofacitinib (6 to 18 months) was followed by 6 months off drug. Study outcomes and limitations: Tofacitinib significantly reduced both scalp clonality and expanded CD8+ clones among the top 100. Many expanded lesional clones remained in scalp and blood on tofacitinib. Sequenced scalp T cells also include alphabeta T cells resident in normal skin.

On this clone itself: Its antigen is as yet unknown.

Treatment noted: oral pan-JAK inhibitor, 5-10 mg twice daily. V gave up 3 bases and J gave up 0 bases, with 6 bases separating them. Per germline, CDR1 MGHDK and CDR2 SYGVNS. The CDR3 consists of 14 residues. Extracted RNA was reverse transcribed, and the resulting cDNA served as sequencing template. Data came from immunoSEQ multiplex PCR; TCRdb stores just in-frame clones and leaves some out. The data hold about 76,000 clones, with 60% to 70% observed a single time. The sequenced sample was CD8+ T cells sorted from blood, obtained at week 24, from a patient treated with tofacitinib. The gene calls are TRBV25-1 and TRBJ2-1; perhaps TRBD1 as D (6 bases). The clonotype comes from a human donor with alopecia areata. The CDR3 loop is CASSEDSSYNEQFF. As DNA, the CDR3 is TGTGCCAGCAGTGAGGACAGCTCCTACAATGAGCAGTTCTTC.